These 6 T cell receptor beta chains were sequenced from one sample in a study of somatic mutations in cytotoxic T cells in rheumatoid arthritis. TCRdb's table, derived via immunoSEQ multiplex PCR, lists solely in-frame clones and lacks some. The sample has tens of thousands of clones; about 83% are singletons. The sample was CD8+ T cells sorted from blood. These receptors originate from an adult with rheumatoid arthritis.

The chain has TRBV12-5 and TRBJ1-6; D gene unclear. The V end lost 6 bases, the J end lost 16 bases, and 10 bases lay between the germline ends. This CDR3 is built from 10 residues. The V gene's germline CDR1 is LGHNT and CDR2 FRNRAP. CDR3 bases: TGTGCTAGTGGCCTTACGTGGCTCCACTTT. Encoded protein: CASGLTWLHF. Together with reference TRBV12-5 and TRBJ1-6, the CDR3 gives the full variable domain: DARVTQTPRHKVTEMGQEVTMRCQPILGHNTVFWYRQTMMQGLELLAYFRNRAPLDDSGMPKDRFSAEMPDATLATLKIQPSEPRDSAVYFCASGLTWLHFGNGTRLTVT.

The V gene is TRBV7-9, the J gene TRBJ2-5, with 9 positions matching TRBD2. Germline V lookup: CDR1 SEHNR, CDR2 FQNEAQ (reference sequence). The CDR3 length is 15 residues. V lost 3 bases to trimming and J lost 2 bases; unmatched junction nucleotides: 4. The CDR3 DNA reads TGTGCCAGCAGCTTGAGCGGGGGGCGACAAGAGACCCAGTACTTC. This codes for CASSLSGGRQETQYF.

CDR3 sequence: CASSQDVRVLANTEAFF. The CDR3 DNA reads as TGTGCCAGCAGCCAAGATGTGAGGGTTTTAGCAAACACTGAAGCTTTCTTT. This chain connects TRBV4-2 to TRBJ1-1; D ambiguous. CDR3 length: 17 residues. V lost 0 bases and J lost 2, with 16 bases in between. The germline gives CDR1 LGHNA, CDR2 YNFKEQ.

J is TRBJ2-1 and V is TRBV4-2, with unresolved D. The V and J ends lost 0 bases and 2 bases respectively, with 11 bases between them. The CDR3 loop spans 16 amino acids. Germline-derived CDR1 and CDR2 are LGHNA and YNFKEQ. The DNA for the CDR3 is TGTGCCAGCAGCCAAGATCCGGCGAACCCCTACAATGAGCAGTTCTTC. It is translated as CASSQDPANPYNEQFF.

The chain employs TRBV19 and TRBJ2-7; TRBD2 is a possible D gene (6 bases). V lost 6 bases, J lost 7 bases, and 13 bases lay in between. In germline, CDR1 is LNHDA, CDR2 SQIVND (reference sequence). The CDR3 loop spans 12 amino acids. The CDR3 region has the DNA TGTGCCAGTAGGGAGGGTACGAAGGAGCAGTACTTC. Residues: CASREGTKEQYF.

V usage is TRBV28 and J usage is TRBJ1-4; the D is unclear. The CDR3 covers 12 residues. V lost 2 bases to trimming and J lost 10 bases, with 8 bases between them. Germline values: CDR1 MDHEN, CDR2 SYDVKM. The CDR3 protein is CASSLDTGKLFF. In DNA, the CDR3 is TGTGCCAGCAGTTTAGACACCGGAAAACTGTTTTTT.